This passage covers 14 T cell receptor beta chains from one sample sequenced in a study of T cell clones after liver transplantation. Sequencing was performed with immunoSEQ multiplex PCR; in TCRdb, only in-frame clones are kept and a portion is missing. The table has 90,000 to 120,000 clones, approximately 78% seen once. Sequencing used CD4+ T cells from blood, obtained before liver transplant. These receptors were taken from a human donor who received a liver transplant.

This clone was recorded only once. The chain couples TRBV14 to TRBJ2-1, with D possibly TRBD1 on 7 matching bases. Germline assignment: CDR1 SGHDN and CDR2 FVKESK. The CDR3 is 15 residues long. Trimming removed 2 bases at V and 4 bases at J, with 12 bases between. The CDR3 is CASSQSRGVYNEQFF. In nucleotides, the CDR3 is TGTGCCAGCAGCCAAAGCAGGGGGGTTTACAATGAGCAGTTCTTC.

This clone was seen a few times. The V call is TRBV7-9, the J call TRBJ1-4; D remains unclear. V lost 4 bases, J lost 4 bases, and 10 bases lay in between. The CDR3 contains 14 residues. Germline V gene data show CDR1 as SEHNR and CDR2 as FQNEAQ (reference sequence). CDR3 loop: CASSSRQLNEKLFF. In nucleotides, the CDR3 is TGTGCCAGCAGCTCCCGGCAGCTTAATGAAAAACTGTTTTTT.

DNA for the CDR3: TGCAGCGTTGACGAGGGAGCTTTCTTT. As protein: CSVDEGAFF. J is TRBJ1-1 and V is TRBV29-1; D is unclear. Per the germline V gene, CDR1 is SQVTM and CDR2 is ANQGSEA. Trimming removed 3 bases at V and 10 bases at J, with 6 bases between. This CDR3 contains 9 residues.

The V call is TRBV30, the J call TRBJ1-6; D remains ambiguous. CDR1 and CDR2 from the germline V gene are GTSNPN and SVGIG (reference sequence). The CDR3 loop spans 13 amino acids. The V end lost 4 bases, the J end lost 5 bases, and 9 bases lay between the germline ends. The CDR3 DNA reads as TGTGCCTGGACGCTCGGGAATAATTCACCCCTCCACTTT. As protein: CAWTLGNNSPLHF.

Here the CDR3 reads CASSPLLRENTGELFF. CDR3 DNA sequence: TGTGCCAGCAGCCCTCTGCTCCGAGAGAACACCGGGGAGCTGTTTTTT. The chain combines TRBV7-2 with TRBJ2-2; D not certain. The CDR3 sequence is 16 residues long. V lost 5 bases, J lost 1 base, and 14 bases lay in between. Germline CDR1 is SGHTA and CDR2 is FQGNSA.

The V and J genes are TRBV4-3 and TRBJ2-3, with D perhaps TRBD2 (6 bases). The V gene lost 4 bases and the J gene lost 8 bases, with 13 bases spanning the gap. In germline, CDR1 is LGHNA, CDR2 YSLEER. The CDR3 length is 13 residues. For the CDR3, the DNA is TGCGCCAGCAGCCCATCAGGGCGGGGTACGCAGTATTTT. Its protein is CASSPSGRGTQYF.

This rearrangement joins TRBV4-3 to TRBJ2-3, with D possibly matching TRBD1 (6 bases). This CDR3 has 13 residues. The germline V gene has CDR1 LGHNA and CDR2 YSLEER. Trimming pared 4 bases from V and 11 bases from J, leaving 16 bases between. The CDR3, as DNA: TGCGCCAGCAGCCTCACAGGGAATCGTGGGCAGTATTTT. Encoded protein: CASSLTGNRGQYF.

The chain uses TRBV4-3 and TRBJ1-2, with 11 bases lining up with TRBD1. This CDR3 has 15 amino acids. Germline V lookup: CDR1 LGHNA, CDR2 YSLEER. Trimming cost V 0 bases and J 8 bases; bases outside gene matches: 5. The CDR3 region is CASSQDPGQGVGYTF. CDR3 nucleotides: TGCGCCAGCAGCCAAGACCCGGGACAGGGGGTAGGCTACACCTTC.

The chain couples TRBV30 to TRBJ1-4; D ambiguous. CDR1 is GTSNPN, CDR2 SVGIG, per germline (reference sequence). Trimming cost V 1 base and J 2 bases, with 11 bases left between them. CDR3 length: 15 residues. CDR3 in amino acids: CAWSEIRATNEKLFF. The CDR3 bases are TGTGCCTGGAGTGAGATTAGAGCGACTAATGAAAAACTGTTTTTT.

V usage is TRBV19 and J usage is TRBJ2-7, with D perhaps matching TRBD1 or TRBD2 (5 bases each). Between the trimmed V and J ends, which lost 5 bases and 2 bases, there was a span of 16 bases. Germline V gene lookup returns CDR1 LNHDA and CDR2 SQIVND (reference sequence). The CDR3 is made up of 15 amino acids. Here the CDR3 reads CASSPPGRQTYEQYF. Written as DNA, the CDR3 is TGTGCCAGTAGTCCCCCGGGACGACAAACCTACGAGCAGTACTTC.

CDR3 nucleotides: TGTGCCAGCAGCCGATCGGGGACTGAGACAGATACGCAGTATTTT. This translates into CASSRSGTETDTQYF. The V gene is TRBV11-3, the J gene TRBJ2-3, with D perhaps TRBD2 (6 bases). Trimming pared 5 bases from V and 3 bases from J, leaving 15 bases between. Germline V gene sequence: CDR1 SGHNT, CDR2 YENEEA. The CDR3 has 15 amino acids. The variable domain in full, with the rest retrieved from reference TRBV11-3 and TRBJ2-3, is EAGVVQSPRYKIIEKKQPVAFWCNPISGHNTLYWYLQNLGQGPELLIRYENEEAVDDSQLPKDRFSAERLKGVDSTLKIQPAELGDSAVYLCASSRSGTETDTQYFGPGTRLTVL.

The CDR3 spells CASVSNRGGYEQYF. CDR3 sequence (DNA): TGTGCCAGCGTTAGCAACAGGGGTGGGTACGAGCAGTACTTC. The chain combines TRBV2 with TRBJ2-7; 7 bases line up with TRBD1. Germline-derived CDR1 and CDR2 are SNHLY and FYNNEI. CDR3 size: 14 residues. V trimming: 8 bases; J trimming: 4 bases; junction bases outside the gene matches: 11.

The rearrangement links TRBV18 to TRBJ2-7; the D is unclear. The CDR3 spans 14 residues. V gave up 2 bases and J gave up 12 bases, with 20 bases separating them. Looked up from germline, CDR1 is KGHSH and CDR2 is LQKENI. The CDR3 DNA sequence: TGTGCCAGCTCACCATCCGCCAGCCCCACTGTCACGTACTTC. Amino acids: CASSPSASPTVTYF.

The gene calls are TRBV25-1 and TRBJ1-1, with D unclear. Trimming removed 3 bases at V and 3 bases at J, with 17 bases between. The CDR3 sequence is 16 residues long. CDR1 is MGHDK and CDR2 is SYGVNS in the germline V gene. The CDR3 protein is CASSDRTTWQHTEAFF. The CDR3 nucleotides read TGTGCCAGCAGTGATAGGACTACCTGGCAGCACACTGAAGCTTTCTTT.